This TCR beta chain was captured in a study of glioma-infiltrating T cells. Study results and limitations: Tissue-blood divergence was below expectation in non-neoplastic patients, above in gliomas.

TCR alpha and beta CDR3 regions were amplified from RNA using iRepertoire nested multiplex PCR. Each CDR3 protein is one row after TCRdb ran MiXCR on the multiplex PCR reads. The sample includes 150,000 to 200,000 distinct CDR3 sequences, about 31% of them seen just once. This clonotype was observed at least ten times. No antigen is known for it. The CDR3 sequence is 15 residues long. CDR1 and CDR2 from the germline V gene are SGHVS and FNYEAQ. J gave up 3 bases and V 6 bases, and 4 bases lay outside the gene matches. The sequence derives from a human donor with low-grade glioma or glioblastoma, undergoing nonglioma brain surgery, or in good health (not recorded which). The sequenced sample was glioma tissue, nonneoplastic brain tissue, or PBMCs (not recorded which). The rearrangement uses TRBV7-6 and TRBJ2-3, with TRBD2 identical over 12 bases. This chain's CDR3 is CASSSTSGRTDTQYF. Here the CDR3 DNA reads TGTGCCAGCAGTTCGACTAGCGGGAGAACAGATACGCAGTATTTT.